This T cell receptor (beta chain) came from a study of cytomegalovirus exposure and HLA in healthy donors. The CDR3 is 16 residues long. Losses at the gene ends were 0 bases for V and 6 bases for J; bases not matched to a gene: 2. Germline V CDR1 and CDR2: MRHNA, SNTAGT. Researchers ran the PCR with 60 Vbeta and 13 Jbeta primers. Sequencing was performed with immunoSEQ multiplex PCR; in TCRdb, only in-frame clones are kept and a portion is missing. The data show under 200,000 clones, roughly 80% seen once. This clone was picked up a small number of times. Other DNA variants within this sample encode the same CDR3.

This TCR derives from a male donor in good health and CMV-seronegative. The sequencing sample was made of PBMCs. The V and J genes are TRBV6-4 and TRBJ2-3, with 14 bases identical to TRBD2. Here the CDR3 DNA reads TGTGCCAGCAGTGACTCGACTAGCGGGGGGGCCGATACGCAGTATTTT. Translating it yields CASSDSTSGGADTQYF.